These 24 T cell receptor beta chains share one sample of origin, sequenced in a study of blood T cell repertoires in COVID-19. The protocol was immunoSEQ multiplex PCR, while the TCRdb copy is restricted to in-frame clones and leaves out a portion. The data contain 250,000 to 350,000 clones, roughly nine tenths of them singletons. Source material: peripheral blood. The receptors here all came from a middle-aged woman who had recovered from COVID-19.

This rearrangement joins TRBV12-3 or TRBV12-4 to TRBJ1-2; possible D gene TRBD1, 5 bases. CDR3 length: 13 residues. V was shortened by 3 bases and J by 3 bases, with 8 bases between the two germline ends. In DNA, the CDR3 is TGTGCCAGCAGTTTTAGCAGGGACTATGGCTACACCTTC. Its protein is CASSFSRDYGYTF.

The chain has TRBV7-2 and TRBJ2-1; D is possibly TRBD2 (5 bases). The CDR3 runs to 14 residues. Trimming took off 1 base at V and 5 bases at J, with 9 bases between the two ends. The V gene's germline CDR1 is SGHTA and CDR2 FQGNSA. The CDR3, as DNA: TGTGCCAGCAGCTTAGTTGGCGGGCACAATGAGCAGTTCTTC. Translated: CASSLVGGHNEQFF.

The genes are TRBV19 and TRBJ1-6; a weak D match, TRBD1 (5 bases). V lost 3 bases and J lost 8, with 11 bases in between. From germline, CDR1 is LNHDA and CDR2 SQIVND (reference sequence). The CDR3 spans 14 residues. The CDR3 DNA follows: TGTGCCAGTAGTATCGGGGGACGGGATTCACCCCTCCACTTT. Translating it yields CASSIGGRDSPLHF.

This clone was counted once. V is TRBV14 and J is TRBJ2-1, with 9 bases aligning to TRBD2. The J segment lost 10 bases and the V segment lost 2 bases, leaving 18 bases of the junction unmatched. CDR3 length: 18 amino acids. Germline V lookup: CDR1 SGHDN, CDR2 FVKESK. The CDR3 sequence: CASSQPLGVAGGPREQFF. For the CDR3, the DNA is TGTGCCAGCAGCCAACCCCTCGGGGTCGCGGGAGGGCCGAGGGAGCAGTTCTTC.

This clone was recorded once. The chain combines TRBV19 with TRBJ2-1; possibly TRBD2 for D (6 bases). V lost 3 bases to trimming and J lost 6 bases, with 15 bases between them. The CDR3 loop spans 15 amino acids. Germline V CDR1 and CDR2: LNHDA, SQIVND (reference sequence). The CDR3 nucleotides read TGTGCCAGTAGTATCGGGGACGGCGGGGTCAATGAGCAGTTCTTC. It specifies CASSIGDGGVNEQFF.

The chain has TRBV7-9 and TRBJ1-2; 11 bases align to TRBD1. This CDR3 is 15 amino acids long. Trimming took 5 bases from V and 4 from J; bases not matched to a gene: 6. Germline CDR1 reads SEHNR; CDR2 reads FQNEAQ (reference sequence). The CDR3 region is CASSLPGTGGYGYTF. CDR3 sequence (DNA): TGTGCCAGCAGCCTACCTGGGACAGGGGGCTATGGCTACACCTTC.

This clone occurred once. The chain recombines TRBV6-5 with TRBJ2-2; possible D gene TRBD2, 5 bases. The V end lost 6 bases, the J end lost 6 bases, and 8 bases lay between the germline ends. This CDR3 contains 12 residues. CDR1 and CDR2 (germline): MNHEY, SVGAGI. The CDR3 here is CASSLAPGELFF. Here the CDR3 DNA reads TGTGCCAGCAGCCTAGCCCCCGGGGAGCTGTTTTTT.

This chain connects TRBV5-5 to TRBJ2-6, with 8 bases aligning to TRBD1. Germline loops: CDR1 SGHKS, CDR2 YYEKEE (reference sequence). This CDR3 has 15 residues. J lost 2 bases, V lost 4 bases, and 2 bases had no gene match. CDR3 amino acids: CASSLQGAGANVLTF. The CDR3 bases are TGTGCCAGCAGCCTACAGGGGGCTGGGGCCAACGTCCTGACTTTC. Full variable domain (remainder filled in from reference TRBV5-5 and TRBJ2-6): DAGVTQSPTHLIKTRGQQVTLRCSPISGHKSVSWYQQVLGQGPQFIFQYYEKEERGRGNFPDRFSARQFPNYSSELNVNALLLGDSALYLCASSLQGAGANVLTFGAGSRLTVL.

The chain uses TRBV4-1 and TRBJ1-1; D may be TRBD1 (6 bases). Germline-derived CDR1 and CDR2 are MGHRA and YSYEKL. V dropped 4 bases and J dropped 1 base, with 13 bases sitting between them. The CDR3 sequence is 15 residues long. The CDR3 DNA reads as TGCGCCAGCAGCCTGGAGGGGGGGACGAACACTGAAGCTTTCTTT. Protein product: CASSLEGGTNTEAFF.

The genes are TRBV19 and TRBJ1-5; 7 positions agree with TRBD1. Germline V gives CDR1 LNHDA, CDR2 SQIVND (reference sequence). CDR3 length: 15 amino acids. Unmatched junction bases numbered 4, after V lost 1 base and J lost 4 bases. The CDR3 spells CASSIGDRLNQPQHF. The CDR3, as DNA: TGTGCCAGTAGTATAGGGGACAGATTGAATCAGCCCCAGCATTTT.

V gene TRBV19 combines with J gene TRBJ1-1; TRBD1 aligns across 8 bases. Germline V gene data show CDR1 as LNHDA and CDR2 as SQIVND (reference sequence). V was clipped by 0 bases and J by 5 bases; unmatched bases: 5. This CDR3 is built from 15 residues. The CDR3 is CASSIDPGGATEAFF. CDR3 DNA sequence: TGTGCCAGTAGTATAGATCCAGGGGGCGCAACTGAAGCTTTCTTT.

This chain connects TRBV11-3 to TRBJ2-3; 10 bases align to TRBD2. The V segment lost 6 bases and the J segment 0 bases; nucleotides outside the gene matches: 3. The CDR3 loop spans 15 amino acids. The germline V gene has CDR1 SGHNT and CDR2 YENEEA. Here the CDR3 DNA reads TGTGCCAGCAGTCGGACTAGCGGCAGCACAGATACGCAGTATTTT. Translated, it gives CASSRTSGSTDTQYF.

This clone was seen once. The chain joins TRBV30 to TRBJ2-7; perhaps TRBD1 as D (5 bases). CDR3 length: 15 residues. Looked up from germline, CDR1 is GTSNPN and CDR2 is SVGIG (reference sequence). Trimming took 0 bases from V and 6 from J, leaving 18 bases between them. CDR3 in amino acids: CAWSVPQGPRSEQYF. CDR3 nucleotide sequence: TGTGCCTGGAGTGTACCTCAGGGCCCCCGGTCCGAGCAGTACTTC.

CDR3 DNA: TGTGCCAGCATCCTCGAGGGCTACGAGCAGTACTTC. Translated: CASILEGYEQYF. This chain links TRBV6-5 with TRBJ2-7; possible D gene TRBD2, 5 bases. Per the germline V gene, CDR1 is MNHEY and CDR2 is SVGAGI. V lost 7 bases and J lost 3, with 10 bases in between. This CDR3 is 12 amino acids long.

V gene TRBV27 combines with J gene TRBJ2-7; 10 nucleotides match TRBD2. CDR3 size: 15 residues. Germline V gene lookup returns CDR1 MNHEY and CDR2 SMNVEV (reference sequence). The junction had 7 bases not matched to a gene; V was cut back by 5 bases and J by 3 bases. As DNA, the CDR3 is TGTGCCAGCAGTAAAACTAGCGGGGAGTACTACGAGCAGTACTTC. It translates to CASSKTSGEYYEQYF.

The chain uses TRBV10-3 and TRBJ1-5; D possibly corresponds to TRBD1 (6 bases). CDR3 length: 14 amino acids. Germline V CDR1 and CDR2: ENHRY, SYGVKD. Deletions cut 10 bases from V and 4 bases from J, with 17 bases between. CDR3 sequence: CATTLGGANQPQHF. The CDR3 DNA follows: TGTGCCACTACTCTAGGGGGGGCTAATCAGCCCCAGCATTTT.

The genes are TRBV21-1 and TRBJ1-4; TRBD1 reflects the table's D call only, with no check against the DNA. TRBV21-1 is labeled a pseudogene. This CDR3 has 18 residues. The CDR3 coding sequence is TGTGCCAGCAGCAAAATGCGGGACAGGGGCTTTGCCAATGAAAAACTGTTTTTT. Protein sequence: CASSKMRDRGFANEKLFF.

The CDR3 sequence is CASSLSGETQYF. CDR3 DNA: TGTGCCAGCAGCTTATCCGGGGAGACCCAGTACTTC. The V call is TRBV13, the J call TRBJ2-5, with no clear D. This CDR3 has 12 residues. Deletions cut 2 bases from V and 5 bases from J, with 6 bases between. CDR1 PRHDT and CDR2 FYEKMQ come from the germline V gene (reference sequence).

V is TRBV30 and J is TRBJ2-3; D gene ambiguous. V was cut by 4 bases and J by 3 bases, with 5 bases left in between. Per germline, CDR1 GTSNPN and CDR2 SVGIG (reference sequence). The CDR3 has 11 amino acids. DNA of the CDR3: TGTGCCTGGACTAAAACAGATACGCAGTATTTT. Amino acids: CAWTKTDTQYF.

The chain couples TRBV18 to TRBJ2-1; possibly TRBD2 for D (6 bases). The CDR3 consists of 14 residues. The ends were cut back, 8 bases at V and 6 bases at J, with 17 bases in the middle. The germline V gene has CDR1 KGHSH and CDR2 LQKENI. The chain's CDR3 is CASTDSSASNEQFF. The DNA of the CDR3 is TGTGCCAGCACAGATTCTAGCGCCTCCAATGAGCAGTTCTTC.

V is TRBV4-1 and J is TRBJ2-3; D remains unclear. Germline loops: CDR1 MGHRA, CDR2 YSYEKL. Trimming removed 0 bases at V and 1 base at J, with 11 bases between. CDR3 length equals 16 residues. As DNA, the CDR3 is TGCGCCAGCAGCCAAGATCAGCGACCTGGCACAGATACGCAGTATTTT. This codes for CASSQDQRPGTDTQYF.

This clone was seen once. The rearrangement uses TRBV5-1 and TRBJ2-1, with D possibly matching TRBD2 (5 bases). The CDR3 has 16 amino acids. Per the germline V gene, CDR1 is SGHRS and CDR2 is YFSETQ. V shed 2 bases and J shed 9 bases, with 21 bases lying between them. Written as DNA, the CDR3 is TGCGCCAGCAGCTTAGCCCACAGCGGAGGAACTGGTGAGCAGTTCTTC. Its protein product is CASSLAHSGGTGEQFF. The entire variable domain, with the rest obtained from reference TRBV5-1 and TRBJ2-1, is as follows: KAGVTQTPRYLIKTRGQQVTLSCSPISGHRSVSWYQQTPGQGLQFLFEYFSETQRNKGNFPGRFSGRQFSNSRSEMNVSTLELGDSALYLCASSLAHSGGTGEQFFGPGTRLTVL.

This clone was detected a few times. The V call is TRBV7-3, the J call TRBJ2-2; 8 bases are a match to TRBD1. Germline V lookup: CDR1 SGHTA, CDR2 FQGTGA. V was pared by 2 bases and J by 5 bases, with 4 bases of the junction left unmatched. The CDR3 has 15 residues. The CDR3 bases are TGTGCCAGCAGCTTAGGTCAGGGGGCAACCGGGGAGCTGTTTTTT. Translation gives CASSLGQGATGELFF.

The chain links TRBV5-1 to TRBJ2-2; 8 nucleotides agree with TRBD2. CDR1 is SGHRS and CDR2 is YFSETQ in the germline V gene. The V gene end was trimmed by 0 bases and the J gene end by 6 bases; junction bases not matched to a gene: 1. The CDR3 spans 14 residues. Here the CDR3 reads CASSLGLASGELFF. CDR3 nucleotide sequence: TGCGCCAGCAGCTTGGGACTAGCGTCCGGGGAGCTGTTTTTT.